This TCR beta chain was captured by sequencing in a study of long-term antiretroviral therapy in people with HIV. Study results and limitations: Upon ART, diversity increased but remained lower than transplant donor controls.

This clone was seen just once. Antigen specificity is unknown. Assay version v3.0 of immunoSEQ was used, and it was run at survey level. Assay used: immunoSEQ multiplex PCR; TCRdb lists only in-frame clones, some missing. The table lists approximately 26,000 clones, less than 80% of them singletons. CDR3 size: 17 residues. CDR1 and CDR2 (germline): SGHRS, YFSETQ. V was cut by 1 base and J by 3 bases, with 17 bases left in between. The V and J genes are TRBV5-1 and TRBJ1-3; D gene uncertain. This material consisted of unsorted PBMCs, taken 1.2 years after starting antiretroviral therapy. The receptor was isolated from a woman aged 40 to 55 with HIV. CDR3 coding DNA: TGCGCCAGCAGCTTGTTGTCGCTTGAAGGAGGTGGAAACACCATATATTTT. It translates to CASSLLSLEGGGNTIYF.